The following is a T cell receptor (beta chain) sequence with its context. The CDR3 runs to 14 residues. Trimming took 4 bases from V and 2 from J, leaving 11 bases between them. CDR1 is SGHRS and CDR2 is YFSETQ in the germline V gene. Template switching by 5'RACE produced TCR cDNA, adding a universal primer site and UMIs. TCRdb used MiXCR to reprocess the 5' RACE reads, holding one entry per CDR3 protein. The sample yields hundreds of thousands of distinct CDR3 sequences, about a fifth seen once. These data belong to a study of T cells after yellow fever vaccination. The gene calls are TRBV5-1 and TRBJ2-3, with TRBD2 as a possible D gene (6 bases). The sample consisted of PBMCs, taken less than 25 days after the first yellow fever vaccination. The sequence came from a man aged 18 to 29 who received the YFV17D yellow fever vaccine. CDR3 sequence (DNA): TGCGCCAGCAGCGCAGGAGGGTCCACAGATACGCAGTATTTT. It translates to CASSAGGSTDTQYF.